The 3 T cell receptor beta chains below were found in one sample sequenced in a study of T-cell memory formation after mild COVID-19. TCRdb redid the calling of the 5' RACE reads with MiXCR, one entry per CDR3 protein. The table lists more than 110,000 distinct CDR3 sequences, 11% to 15% of them singletons. The sample consisted of PBMCs or a T cell subset sorted from them (not recorded which). The receptors here all came from an adult woman who had mild COVID-19 (a few samples of this study predate the infection). Cell type and time point are not known.

In this sample, this clonotype turned up a few times. The chain uses TRBV12-3 or TRBV12-4 and TRBJ1-1; D is possibly TRBD1 (5 bases). There are 13 residues in the CDR3. V was pared by 5 bases and J by 4 bases, with 11 bases between. The CDR3 DNA reads as TGTGCCAGCAGTGAAACAGGAGCCACTGAAGCTTTCTTT. Protein: CASSETGATEAFF.

The chain has TRBV5-1 and TRBJ2-6; 9 bases line up with TRBD1. The germline gives CDR1 SGHRS, CDR2 YFSETQ. J was trimmed by 0 bases and V by 8 bases; bases with no gene match: 12. The CDR3 has 18 amino acids. CDR3 residues: CASRDREGGISGANVLTF. CDR3 in DNA: TGCGCCAGTAGGGACAGGGAAGGTGGCATCTCTGGGGCCAACGTCCTGACTTTC.

The rearrangement uses TRBV27 and TRBJ2-1, with 9 bases matching TRBD2. The germline V gene has CDR1 MNHEY and CDR2 SMNVEV (reference sequence). The CDR3 runs to 18 residues. Unmatched junction bases numbered 18, after V lost 5 bases and J lost 7 bases. CDR3 nucleotides: TGTGCCAGCAGTCCAGCGTCTGCGGGGGGGCCCTTGGCAAATGAGCAGTTCTTC. This codes for CASSPASAGGPLANEQFF.